What follows is one T cell receptor (beta chain) and its context. Its antigen is not identified. CDR1 SNHLY and CDR2 FYNNEI come from the germline V gene. The CDR3 runs to 15 residues. The V end lost 9 bases, the J end lost 0 bases, and 17 bases lay between the germline ends. This specimen belongs to a study of spatial heterogeneity in lung cancer. Study-wide context: Alpha-chain sequences were consistently detected in smaller numbers than beta-chain sequences.

Findings and caveats of the study: Blood carried ubiquitous expanded tumor TCRs more at resection than follow-up.

The time point was: sample taken at primary tumor resection. Unsorted whole RNA from tumor, nontumor lung or frozen PBMC underwent sequencing. TCR cDNA molecules each had a unique molecular identifier. MiXCR, applied by TCRdb to the 5' RACE reads, yields one record per CDR3 protein. The repertoire holds more than 60,000 distinct CDR3 sequences, 8% seen once, with about 7% in the top ten. The sample consisted of PBMCs, taken at surgery. V gene TRBV2 combines with J gene TRBJ1-1; a weak D match, TRBD1 (5 bases). The receptor was derived from a male donor with early-stage non-small cell lung cancer. The chain's CDR3 is CASKRGEVMNTEAFF. The CDR3 coding sequence is TGTGCCAGTAAACGGGGGGAGGTTATGAACACTGAAGCTTTCTTT.